What follows describes a single T cell receptor (beta chain). Its antigen target is currently unknown. Base qualities are not provided; no much larger clone lies one nucleotide away. The sample belongs to a study of OX40 agonist ivuxolimab in advanced cancers. Background on the whole study: Ivuxolimab was an agonistic, fully human IgG2 monoclonal antibody directed against OX40 (CD134), a costimulatory receptor. Peripheral TCRbeta sequencing aimed to test whether ivuxolimab altered TCR sequence diversity and caused clonal T-cell expansion. The monotherapy dose-escalation portion (N of about 49 patients) of the phase I ivuxolimab trial is reported in the paper. Of the roughly 50 dose-escalation patients, hepatocellular carcinoma was present in about 20, melanoma in around 15, renal cell carcinoma in 9 and head and neck cancer in 9. Partial responses occurred in three dose-escalation patients: two with cutaneous melanoma and one with hepatocellular carcinoma. Intravenous ivuxolimab was administered to patients every 2 weeks at six dose levels: 0.01, 0.1, 0.3, 1.5, 3 and 10 mg/kg. Prior anti-PD-1, anti-PD-L1 or anti-CTLA-4 therapy was permitted, and checkpoint inhibitors had been received by approximately 39% of dose-escalation patients. A male proportion of 75% to 85% and a mean age of approximately 61 years, ranging from 23 to 79, were recorded for the dose-escalation cohort. On the study overall, not on this receptor specifically: Partial responders in the 0.1-3.0 mg/kg groups had among the lowest normalized peripheral clonal expansion, especially among CD8+ T cells. After ivuxolimab, expanded clones were on average more numerous among CD8+ T cells than among CD4+ T cells. The antigen specificity of the peripheral T cells that underwent clonal expansion was not determined. At doses of 0.1 to 3.0 mg/kg, clonal expansion of both CD4+ and CD8+ T cells in blood was seen between baseline and week 6. Low levels of normalized T-cell clonal expansion were also seen in some patients who did not respond.

The trial excluded patients who had a history of autoimmune disease or who were on systemic immunosuppression. Peripheral blood for TCR sequencing was collected from all dose cohorts at baseline, on cycle 4 day 1, and on cycle 7 day 1. The samples were drawn from a first-in-human, open-label, multicenter phase I dose-escalation trial of ivuxolimab. Adults with locally advanced or metastatic melanoma, renal cell carcinoma, hepatocellular carcinoma or head and neck squamous cell carcinoma were enrolled in the trial. Before TCR sequencing, CD4+ and CD8+ T cells were separately sorted from peripheral blood. The CDR3 runs 18 amino acids, cysteine and phenylalanine included. Only the CDR3 part of the read is kept: 54 bases, read in frame from the first base. V sheds 3 bases and J sheds 1 base, leaving 22 bases between their ends. Via the germline V gene (reference sequence), CDR1 is LNHDA and CDR2 SQIVND.

Genomic DNA was isolated from the sorted cells so that the TCRbeta CDR3 region could be sequenced. TCRbeta CDR3 regions were sequenced using the immunoSEQ Assay. TCRdb retrieved this table from immuneACCESS and kept in-frame rearrangements only. Not all clones are present; in checked studies, unresolved V genes account for under half, and no reason is known for the remainder. Here the sample has roughly 20,000 clones; 65% to 75% occur a single time. The ten most abundant clones make up more than 25% of the sample. The TCR was taken from an adult with an advanced solid tumor such as melanoma, head and neck, liver or kidney cancer. Sample: CD4+ or CD8+ T cells sorted from blood, taken in a trial of the OX40 agonist ivuxolimab. The sequence links TRBV19 to TRBJ2-7; TRBD2 might be the D gene, on 5 matching bases. The CDR3 amino acid sequence is: CASSMTIIRGRGSYEQYF. The base sequence is TGTGCCAGTAGTATGACGATCATACGAGGGAGAGGATCCTACGAGCAGTACTTC.